This paragraph reports one T cell receptor (beta chain). This sample is part of a study of T cell responses to AZD1222 COVID-19 vaccine. This CDR3 spans 15 amino acids. V was cut by 4 bases and J by 4 bases, with 14 bases left in between. The germline V gene encodes CDR1 LNHDA and CDR2 SQIVND (reference sequence). The repertoire was sequenced with immunoSEQ multiplex PCR; TCRdb's copy has only in-frame clones and lacks some. Of under 200,000 clones listed, around 92% are singletons. Sample: peripheral blood, taken 28 days after the second AZD1222 dose. The TCR comes from an adult who received the AZD1222 COVID-19 vaccine. The chain uses TRBV19 and TRBJ2-1; D perhaps matches TRBD2 (5 bases). The CDR3 reads CASSSLEGGYNEQFF. CDR3 nucleotides: TGTGCCAGTAGTAGTTTAGAGGGCGGGTACAATGAGCAGTTCTTC.